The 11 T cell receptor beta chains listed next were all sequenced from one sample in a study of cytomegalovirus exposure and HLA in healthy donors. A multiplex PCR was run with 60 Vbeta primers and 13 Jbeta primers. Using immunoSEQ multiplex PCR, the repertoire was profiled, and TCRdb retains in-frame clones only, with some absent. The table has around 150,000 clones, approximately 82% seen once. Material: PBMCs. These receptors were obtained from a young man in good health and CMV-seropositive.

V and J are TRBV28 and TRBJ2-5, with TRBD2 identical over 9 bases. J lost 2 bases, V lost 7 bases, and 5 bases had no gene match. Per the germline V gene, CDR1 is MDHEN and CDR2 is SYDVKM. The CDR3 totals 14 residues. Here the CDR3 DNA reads TGTGCCAGCACCCCTAGCGGGATTCAAGAGACCCAGTACTTC. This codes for CASTPSGIQETQYF.

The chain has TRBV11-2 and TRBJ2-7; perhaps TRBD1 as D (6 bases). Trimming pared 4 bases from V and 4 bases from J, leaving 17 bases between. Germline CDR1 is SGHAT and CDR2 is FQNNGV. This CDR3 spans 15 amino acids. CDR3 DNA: TGTGCCAGCAGCTCCCCCCCGGGACACCGATACGAGCAGTACTTC. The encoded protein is CASSSPPGHRYEQYF.

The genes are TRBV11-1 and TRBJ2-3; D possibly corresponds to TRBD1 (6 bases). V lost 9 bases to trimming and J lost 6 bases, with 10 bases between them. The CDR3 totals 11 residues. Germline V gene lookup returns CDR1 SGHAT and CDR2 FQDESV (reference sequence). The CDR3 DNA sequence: TGTGCCAGAGCGAGGGGGGATACGCAGTATTTT. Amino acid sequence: CARARGDTQYF.

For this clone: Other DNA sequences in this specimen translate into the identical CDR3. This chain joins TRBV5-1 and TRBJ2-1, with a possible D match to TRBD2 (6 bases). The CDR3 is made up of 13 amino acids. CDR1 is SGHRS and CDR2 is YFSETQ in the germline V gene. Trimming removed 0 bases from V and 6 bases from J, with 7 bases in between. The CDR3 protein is CASSLGLVNEQFF. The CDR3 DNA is TGCGCCAGCAGCTTGGGACTAGTCAATGAGCAGTTCTTC.

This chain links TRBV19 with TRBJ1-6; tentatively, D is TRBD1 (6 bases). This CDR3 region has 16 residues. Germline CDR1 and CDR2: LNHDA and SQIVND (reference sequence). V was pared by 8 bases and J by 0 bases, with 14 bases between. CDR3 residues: CASARTAVSYNSPLHF. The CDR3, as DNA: TGTGCCAGTGCCCGGACAGCCGTCTCCTATAATTCACCCCTCCACTTT.

This chain's CDR3 is CASSASLGQGYGREQYF. DNA of the CDR3: TGTGCCAGCAGTGCCTCCCTGGGGCAGGGGTATGGTCGGGAGCAGTACTTC. The V gene is TRBV28, the J gene TRBJ2-7; TRBD1 might be the D (6 bases). The V gene lost 5 bases and the J gene lost 7 bases, with 27 bases spanning the gap. Per germline, CDR1 MDHEN and CDR2 SYDVKM. The CDR3 contains 17 residues.

The CDR3 nucleotides read TGTGCCAGCAGTGAAGCCAAAAGCGGGGGGGAGACCCAGTACTTC. Translation gives CASSEAKSGGETQYF. The V call is TRBV2, the J call TRBJ2-5; 9 nucleotides line up with TRBD2. The CDR3 runs 15 residues. Trimming at V came to 0 bases and at J to 5 bases, leaving 4 bases not matched to a gene. The germline gives CDR1 SNHLY, CDR2 FYNNEI. Variable domain in full (rest from reference TRBV2 and TRBJ2-5): EPEVTQTPSHQVTQMGQEVILRCVPISNHLYFYWYRQILGQKVEFLVSFYNNEISEKSEIFDDQFSVERPDGSNFTLKIRSTKLEDSAMYFCASSEAKSGGETQYFGPGTRLLVL.

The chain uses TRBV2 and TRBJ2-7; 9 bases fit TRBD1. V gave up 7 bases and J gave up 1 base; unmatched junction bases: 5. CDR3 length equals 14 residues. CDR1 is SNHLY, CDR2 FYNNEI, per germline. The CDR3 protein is CASTRQGVSYEQYF. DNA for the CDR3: TGTGCCAGCACCAGACAGGGGGTGTCCTACGAGCAGTACTTC.

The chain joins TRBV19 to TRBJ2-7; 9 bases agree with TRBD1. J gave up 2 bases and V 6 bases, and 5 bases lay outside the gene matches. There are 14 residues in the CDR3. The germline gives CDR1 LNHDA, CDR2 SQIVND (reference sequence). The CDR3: CASSPGQGTYEQYF. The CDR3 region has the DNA TGTGCCAGTAGCCCGGGACAGGGAACCTACGAGCAGTACTTC.

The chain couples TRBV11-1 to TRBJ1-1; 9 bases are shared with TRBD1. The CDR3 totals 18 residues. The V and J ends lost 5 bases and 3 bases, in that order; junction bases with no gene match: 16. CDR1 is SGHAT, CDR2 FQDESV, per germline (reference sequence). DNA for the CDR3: TGTGCCAGCAGCCGAGCCGGGACAGGGAGTATTTATGACACTGAAGCTTTCTTT. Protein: CASSRAGTGSIYDTEAFF.

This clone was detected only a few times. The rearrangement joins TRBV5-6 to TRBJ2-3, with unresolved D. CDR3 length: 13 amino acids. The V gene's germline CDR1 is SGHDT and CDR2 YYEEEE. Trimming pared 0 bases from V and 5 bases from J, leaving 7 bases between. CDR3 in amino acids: CASSLGTVDTQYF. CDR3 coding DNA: TGTGCCAGCAGCTTGGGAACTGTAGATACGCAGTATTTT.